This record looks at one TCR beta chain sequence and its context. The antigen this receptor binds is unknown. Base quality data are lacking; no much larger clone is found one base away. Collaborating institutions collected whole blood in K2EDTA tubes following their own protocols. For TCRbeta analysis, collaborator samples were shipped as frozen whole blood, as isolated PBMCs, or as DNA extracted from either sample type. This entry is derived from a study of blood T cell repertoires in COVID-19 (dated by TCRdb to 2020 to 2022). Turning to the overall study: Samples covering the acute and convalescent phases of COVID-19 were provided by collaborators in the United States, Italy and Spain. The prospective study material was composed of cDNA or gDNA derived from T cells, B-cell-depleted T cells, or PBMCs. Deeply sampled blood TCRbeta repertoires from subjects exposed to, actively infected with, or recovered from COVID-19 were included in the dataset. A freely available public database, intended as a resource for researchers studying the immune response to SARS-CoV-2, is where the repertoires were released. Samples were obtained from the ongoing ImmuneRACE study (first 160 participants) and from 1,254 subjects provided by 6 global collaborators. Sample metadata almost always included a de-identified subject ID, COVID-19 status, age in years and sex. Where HLA class I and class II types were available, the types were taken from metadata supplied by the sample provider, not from assay-based typing.

TCRbeta CDR3 regions were amplified from genomic DNA by means of the immunoSEQ Assay, a bias-controlled multiplex PCR. The authors processed their data as follows. Within the assay, amplification of reference gene primers was used to estimate how many nucleated cells each sample contained. To quantify the absolute abundance of each unique TCRbeta CDR3 rearrangement, sequence reads were collapsed and filtered. Productive Simpson clonality was computed per sample as the square root of Simpson's diversity index over productive rearrangements. The source is immuneACCESS, and TCRdb retained only in-frame sequences with V and J called. Part of the clones is not carried over; for the studies checked, unresolved V genes explain less than half of this, and the remainder is unexplained. The V and J calls and the clone size are those of that table, but D and trimming were determined from the DNA. This sample gives 180,000 or so clones in total; 75% to 90% of them show up just once. The ten top clones hold roughly 8% of the sample.

The junction shows trimming of 5 bases on V and 3 bases on J, and the gene matches do not reach 6 bases of it. The CDR3 starts with the cysteine, ends with the phenylalanine, and has 16 residues. The only DNA kept is the CDR3, 48 bases in frame from the first base. CDR1 and CDR2 are drawn from the germline V gene (reference sequence): MNHEY, SMNVEV. What the work shows at the level of the full study, not this receptor alone: Clinical and demographic metadata were provided uncurated, with the amount varying by source and participant.

Sequencing input: peripheral blood. The chain joins TRBV27 to TRBJ1-6; 8 bases in between match TRBD1. This clonotype was sampled from a woman aged 60-70 years with acute or convalescent COVID-19. The DNA sequence is given as TGTGCCAGCAGTCCCCGGGGACAGGACTATAATTCACCCCTCCACTTT. This yields the protein CASSPRGQDYNSPLHF.